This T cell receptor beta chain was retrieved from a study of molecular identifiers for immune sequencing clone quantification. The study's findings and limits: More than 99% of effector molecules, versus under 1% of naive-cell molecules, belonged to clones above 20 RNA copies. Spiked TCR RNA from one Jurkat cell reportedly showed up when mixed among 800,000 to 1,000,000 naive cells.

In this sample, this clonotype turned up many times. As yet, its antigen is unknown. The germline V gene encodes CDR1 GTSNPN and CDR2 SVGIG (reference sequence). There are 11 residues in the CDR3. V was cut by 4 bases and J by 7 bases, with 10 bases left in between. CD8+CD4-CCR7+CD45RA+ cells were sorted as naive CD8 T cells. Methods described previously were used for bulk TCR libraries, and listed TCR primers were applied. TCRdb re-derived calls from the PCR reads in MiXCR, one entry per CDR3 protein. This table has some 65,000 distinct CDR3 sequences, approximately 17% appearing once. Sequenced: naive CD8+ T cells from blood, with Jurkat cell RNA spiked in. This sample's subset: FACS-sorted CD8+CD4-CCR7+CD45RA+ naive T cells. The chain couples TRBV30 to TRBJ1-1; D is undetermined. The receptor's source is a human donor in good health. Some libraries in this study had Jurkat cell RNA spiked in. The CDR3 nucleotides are TGTGCCTGGATTAACCCCCTTGAAGCTTTCTTT. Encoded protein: CAWINPLEAFF.